This note documents a single T cell receptor beta chain sequence. The target antigen is unknown. With a constant-region primer, TCR beta cDNA was made from approximately 500 ng of total RNA. Each TCR beta library was derived from three nested multiplex PCR rounds that employed slightly modified ARM-PCR. PCR rounds one and two used TRBV1-TRBV30 forward primers with a C-beta reverse primer for 10 cycles each. TCRdb reprocessed the multiplex PCR reads via MiXCR and lists one record per CDR3 protein. Seen here are approximately 45,000 distinct CDR3 sequences, over 70% observed once, and the top ten hold about 20%. The V end lost 4 bases, the J end lost 4 bases, and 20 bases lay between the germline ends. CDR3 length: 16 residues. Germline CDR1 is MDHEN and CDR2 is SYDVKM. Taking about 17-33 mg of unsorted bulk tissue, the authors co-extracted RNA and DNA. Histology found more than 90% viable tumor cells per sample.

This entry comes from a study of tumor-infiltrating lymphocytes in primary liver carcinoma. Across the whole study: Productive TCRbeta reads per sample were roughly 3.5 to 7.5 million, not differing by tissue. Findings and caveats of the study: The 250 largest clones made up significantly more of tumor than blood repertoires (p = 0.039).

The rearrangement joins TRBV28 to TRBJ2-7, with D perhaps matching TRBD1 or TRBD2 (5 bases each). Specimen: liver tumor tissue from sampling region 2. The subset is: tumor region T2, inferior pole. The sequence was collected from a man in his forties or fifties with primary liver carcinoma and hepatitis B virus infection. The CDR3 sequence is CASSSTGTSGSYEQYF. CDR3 sequence (DNA): TGTGCCAGCAGTTCCACAGGCACCTCTGGGAGTTACGAGCAGTACTTC. Together with reference TRBV28 and TRBJ2-7, the CDR3 gives the full variable domain: DVKVTQSSRYLVKRTGEKVFLECVQDMDHENMFWYRQDPGLGLRLIYFSYDVKMKEKGDIPEGYSVSREKKERFSLILESASTNQTSMYLCASSSTGTSGSYEQYFGPGTRLTVT.